A single sample is the source of the 23 T cell receptor beta chains below, sequenced in a study of neurological immune-mediated disorders. From the 5' RACE reads, TCRdb called clonotypes with MiXCR, one entry per CDR3 protein. The sample has under 50,000 distinct CDR3 sequences, around 13% seen once. The time point denotes: longitudinal time-point 2. Sequencing used PBMCs. These receptors were taken from a male donor with HTLV-1-associated myelopathy (HAM/TSP).

This clonotype was counted many times. The chain employs TRBV2 and TRBJ1-4; tentative D call: TRBD1 (5 bases). V lost 1 base and J 7 bases, leaving 13 bases between the germline ends. Germline assignment: CDR1 SNHLY and CDR2 FYNNEI. The CDR3 is 15 residues long. CDR3 sequence: CASSEGLSGGEKLFF. CDR3 DNA: TGTGCCAGCAGTGAAGGTTTGAGCGGGGGTGAAAAACTGTTTTTT.

This clonotype was observed at least ten times. The chain combines TRBV5-1 with TRBJ2-3; D could derive from TRBD1 or TRBD2 (5 bases each). With 4 bases removed from V and 0 bases from J, the gap between germline ends came to 6 bases. Germline CDR1 and CDR2: SGHRS and YFSETQ. The CDR3 loop spans 13 amino acids. The CDR3 DNA follows: TGCGCCAGCAGCGAGGGGAGCACAGATACGCAGTATTTT. It is translated as CASSEGSTDTQYF.

The sample holds many counts of this clonotype. CDR3 amino acids: CASSSTGVAGELFF. The CDR3 coding sequence is TGTGCCAGCAGTTCGACAGGGGTAGCCGGGGAGCTGTTTTTT. The chain links TRBV12-3 or TRBV12-4 to TRBJ2-2, with 8 bases matching TRBD1. Trimming removed 4 bases from V and 6 bases from J; junction bases left unmatched: 4. The length of the CDR3 is 14 residues.

This clonotype has ten or more counts. This chain uses TRBV5-1 with TRBJ1-1; the D is unclear. The germline V gene has CDR1 SGHRS and CDR2 YFSETQ. With 0 bases removed from V and 5 bases from J, the gap between germline ends came to 8 bases. The CDR3 length is 13 residues. The CDR3, as DNA: TGCGCCAGCAGCTTGGAGCGCGGAACTGAAGCTTTCTTT. The encoded protein is CASSLERGTEAFF.

This clonotype was found many times. The chain is built from TRBV9 and TRBJ1-6, with a possible D match to TRBD1 (6 bases). There are 15 residues in the CDR3. Trimming removed 3 bases at V and 10 bases at J, with 17 bases between. Germline-derived CDR1 and CDR2 are SGDLS and YYNGEE. The DNA for the CDR3 is TGTGCCAGCAGCGGAGAACAGGGTGGGGGCTCACCCCTCCACTTT. Protein sequence: CASSGEQGGGSPLHF.

This clonotype was seen many times. J is TRBJ1-3 and V is TRBV7-9; 8 bases are a match to TRBD1. The CDR3 is made up of 17 amino acids. Losses at the gene ends were 7 bases for V and 0 bases for J; bases not matched to a gene: 11. Germline V lookup: CDR1 SEHNR, CDR2 FQNEAQ (reference sequence). CDR3 nucleotide sequence: TGTGCCAGCAACCTCCAGGCAGGGGGCAACTCTGGAAACACCATATATTTT. Translation gives CASNLQAGGNSGNTIYF.

By frequency in the sample, this clonotype is medium-sized. The chain joins TRBV29-1 to TRBJ2-7; possibly TRBD1 for D (5 bases). The V end was cut by 6 bases, the J end by 1 base, with 13 bases between. CDR1 is SQVTM, CDR2 ANQGSEA, per germline. CDR3 length: 13 residues. DNA of the CDR3: TGCAGCGTACGCGAGACAGTTTCCTACGAGCAGTACTTC. As protein: CSVRETVSYEQYF.

This clonotype was detected many times. This rearrangement joins TRBV20-1 to TRBJ1-4, with D unclear. Germline CDR1 is DFQATT and CDR2 is SNEGSKA (reference sequence). The germline V and J ends were trimmed by 8 bases and 0 bases, with 7 bases remaining between them. CDR3 size: 12 residues. CDR3: CSLRATNEKLFF. The CDR3 DNA sequence: TGCAGTCTTAGGGCAACTAATGAAAAACTGTTTTTT.

The table lists this clonotype with many counts. The chain links TRBV5-1 to TRBJ2-6, with a weak D call TRBD1 (6 bases). Germline CDR1 SGHRS, CDR2 YFSETQ. This CDR3 is 16 amino acids long. The ends were cut back, 4 bases at V and 4 bases at J, with 15 bases in the middle. CDR3 nucleotide sequence: TGCGCCAGCAGCCCCGGACAGTCATCAGGGGCCAACGTCCTGACTTTC. As protein: CASSPGQSSGANVLTF.

This chain connects TRBV4-3 to TRBJ2-7; no definite D call. The germline V gene has CDR1 LGHNA and CDR2 YSLEER. The CDR3 spans 13 residues. Deletions cut 3 bases from V and 3 bases from J, with 9 bases between. CDR3 in amino acids: CASSHSQDYEQYF. The CDR3 region has the DNA TGCGCCAGCAGCCATTCCCAGGACTACGAGCAGTACTTC.

This clonotype was counted at least ten times. The chain uses TRBV9 and TRBJ1-1, with no clear D. Germline V gene sequence: CDR1 SGDLS, CDR2 YYNGEE. The V and J ends lost 0 bases and 0 bases respectively, with 24 bases between them. This CDR3 is 20 amino acids long. Here the CDR3 reads CASSVGLSIKRGTLNTEAFF. Here the CDR3 DNA reads TGTGCCAGCAGCGTAGGCCTTTCCATTAAGCGAGGAACCTTGAACACTGAAGCTTTCTTT.

The chain recombines TRBV5-4 with TRBJ1-2, with TRBD1 matching over 7 bases. Per the germline V gene, CDR1 is SGHNT and CDR2 is YYREEE (reference sequence). CDR3 length equals 15 residues. The V gene end was trimmed by 4 bases and the J gene end by 7 bases; junction bases not matched to a gene: 13. The CDR3 loop reads CASSGRDRQLGGYTF. CDR3 DNA sequence: TGTGCCAGCAGCGGAAGGGACAGACAACTTGGTGGCTACACCTTC.

The genes are TRBV25-1 and TRBJ1-1; 7 bases line up with TRBD1. V was clipped by 3 bases and J by 3 bases; unmatched bases: 10. Germline lookup yields CDR1 MGHDK and CDR2 SYGVNS. The CDR3 has 16 amino acids. The DNA of the CDR3 is TGTGCCAGCAGTGATCCGACAGGGAGGCCCGACACTGAAGCTTTCTTT. This gives the protein CASSDPTGRPDTEAFF.

A few counts support this clonotype. V usage is TRBV18 and J usage is TRBJ2-5; D ambiguous. Germline CDR1 and CDR2: KGHSH and LQKENI. Deletions cut 0 bases from V and 5 bases from J, with 7 bases between. The CDR3 totals 13 residues. CDR3 bases: TGTGCCAGCTCACCACCGAGCAGCGAGACCCAGTACTTC. Its protein is CASSPPSSETQYF.

This clonotype was observed many times. The chain uses TRBV7-2 and TRBJ2-3; tentative D call: TRBD2 (6 bases). CDR3 length: 16 residues. CDR1 and CDR2 from the germline V gene are SGHTA and FQGNSA. V lost 5 bases and J 4 bases, leaving 19 bases between the germline ends. DNA of the CDR3: TGTGCCAGCAGCCTATTCAGGGACTCCACCCCAGATACGCAGTATTTT. It yields the protein CASSLFRDSTPDTQYF.

This clonotype was counted ten times or more. The rearrangement uses TRBV7-8 and TRBJ2-5; the match to TRBD2 covers 8 bases. Germline trimming cut 3 bases from V and 5 bases from J; bases unmatched to any gene: 8. The CDR3 covers 15 residues. Germline V gene sequence: CDR1 SGHVS, CDR2 FQNEAQ. The CDR3, as DNA: TGTGCCAGCAGCTTGGAGCGGGGGAGAGGGGAGACCCAGTACTTC. Translation gives CASSLERGRGETQYF.

This clonotype was counted at least ten times. The rearrangement uses TRBV12-3 or TRBV12-4 and TRBJ1-6; D is possibly TRBD1 (6 bases). V lost 5 bases and J lost 9, with 8 bases in between. This CDR3 has 12 amino acids. Here the CDR3 reads CASSNRVSPLHF. The DNA of the CDR3 is TGTGCCAGCAGTAACAGGGTTTCACCCCTCCACTTT.

This clonotype was picked up one time. The CDR3 sequence: CSISQDLSYNEQFF. The CDR3 bases are TGCTCCATCAGCCAAGATCTGTCCTACAATGAGCAGTTCTTC. The V call is TRBV4-3, the J call TRBJ2-1; D gene unclear. Germline lookup yields CDR1 LGHNA and CDR2 YSLEER. This CDR3 has 14 amino acids.

This clonotype was seen at least ten times. This chain uses TRBV20-1 with TRBJ1-1, with D uncertain. CDR1 DFQATT and CDR2 SNEGSKA come from the germline V gene (reference sequence). V was shortened by 5 bases and J by 5 bases, with 18 bases between the two germline ends. The CDR3 covers 14 residues. The CDR3 loop reads CSAFSDTELTEAFF. CDR3 in DNA: TGCAGTGCTTTCTCCGACACGGAACTAACTGAAGCTTTCTTT.

This clonotype was counted ten times or more. V usage is TRBV12-3 or TRBV12-4 and J usage is TRBJ2-6; D ambiguous. This CDR3 contains 15 residues. Trimming removed 3 bases at V and 0 bases at J, with 6 bases between. This CDR3 reads CASSFKGSGANVLTF. CDR3 in DNA: TGTGCCAGCAGTTTCAAGGGCTCTGGGGCCAACGTCCTGACTTTC.

The chain employs TRBV7-2 and TRBJ1-4; D possibly corresponds to TRBD1 (5 bases). Germline assignment: CDR1 SGHTA and CDR2 FQGNSA. This CDR3 is built from 14 residues. Trimming shortened V by 1 base and J by 5 bases, and 8 bases separated the two germline ends. The CDR3 coding sequence is TGTGCCAGCAGCTTAGGAGGGGTAAATGAAAAACTGTTTTTT. It codes for CASSLGGVNEKLFF.

On this clonotype itself: Since a much larger clone is just one base distant, this may be a read error. The chain joins TRBV11-2 to TRBJ2-7; 7 positions agree with TRBD1. Germline V gene data show CDR1 as SGHAT and CDR2 as FQNNGV. This CDR3 contains 13 residues. J lost 6 bases, V lost 5 bases, and 7 bases had no gene match. The CDR3 spells CASSPYRGGEQYF. CDR3 in DNA: TGTGCCAGCAGCCCGTACAGGGGCGGCGAGCAGTACTTC.

This clonotype was seen many times. The rearrangement links TRBV18 to TRBJ1-6, with 7 bases lining up with TRBD1. CDR1 is KGHSH and CDR2 is LQKENI in the germline V gene. Trimming took 1 base from V and 5 from J; bases not matched to a gene: 11. The CDR3 has 18 residues. This CDR3 reads CASSPRRGQNLNNSPLHF. The CDR3 DNA follows: TGTGCCAGCTCACCACGGAGGGGACAGAATTTGAATAATTCACCCCTCCACTTT.